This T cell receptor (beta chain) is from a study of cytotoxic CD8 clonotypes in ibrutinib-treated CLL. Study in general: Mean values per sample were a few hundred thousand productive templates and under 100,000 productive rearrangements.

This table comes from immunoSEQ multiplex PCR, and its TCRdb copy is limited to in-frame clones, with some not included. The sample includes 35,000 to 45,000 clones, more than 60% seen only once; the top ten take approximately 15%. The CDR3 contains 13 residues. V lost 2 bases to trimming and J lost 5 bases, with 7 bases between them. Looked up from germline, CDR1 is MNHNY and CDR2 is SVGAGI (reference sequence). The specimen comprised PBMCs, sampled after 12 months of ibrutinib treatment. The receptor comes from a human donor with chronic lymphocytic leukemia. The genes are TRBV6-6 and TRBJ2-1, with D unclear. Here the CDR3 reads CASSYLRNNEQFF. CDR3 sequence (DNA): TGTGCCAGCAGTTACCTGCGGAACAATGAGCAGTTCTTC.